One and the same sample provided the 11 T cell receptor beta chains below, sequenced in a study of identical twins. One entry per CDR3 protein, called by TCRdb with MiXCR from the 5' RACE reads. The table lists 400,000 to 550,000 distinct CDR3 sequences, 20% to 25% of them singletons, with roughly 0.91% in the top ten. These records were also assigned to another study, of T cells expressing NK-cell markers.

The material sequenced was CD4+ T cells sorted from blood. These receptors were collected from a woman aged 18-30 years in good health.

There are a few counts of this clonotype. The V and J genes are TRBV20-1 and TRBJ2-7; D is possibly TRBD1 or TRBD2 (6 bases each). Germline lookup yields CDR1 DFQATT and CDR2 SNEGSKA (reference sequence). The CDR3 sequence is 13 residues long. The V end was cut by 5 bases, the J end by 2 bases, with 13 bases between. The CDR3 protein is CSAGGPDAYEQYF. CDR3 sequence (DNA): TGCAGTGCTGGGGGGCCCGACGCCTACGAGCAGTACTTC.

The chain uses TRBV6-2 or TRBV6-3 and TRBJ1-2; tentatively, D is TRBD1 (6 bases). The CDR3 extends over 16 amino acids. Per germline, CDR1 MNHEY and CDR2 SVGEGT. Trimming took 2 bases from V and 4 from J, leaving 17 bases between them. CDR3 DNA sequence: TGTGCCAGCAGTTACGGTACTTCGGGACAACCCTATGGCTACACCTTC. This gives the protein CASSYGTSGQPYGYTF.

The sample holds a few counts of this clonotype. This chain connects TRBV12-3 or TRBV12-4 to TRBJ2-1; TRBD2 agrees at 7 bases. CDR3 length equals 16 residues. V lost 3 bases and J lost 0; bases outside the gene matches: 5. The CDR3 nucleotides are TGTGCCAGCAGTTTTAATTGGGGGGGCTCCTACAATGAGCAGTTCTTC. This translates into CASSFNWGGSYNEQFF.

The CDR3 DNA reads as TGTGCCAGCACCGACCATGCAACTAATGAAAAACTGTTTTTT. It yields the protein CASTDHATNEKLFF. This rearrangement joins TRBV12-3 or TRBV12-4 to TRBJ1-4, with D hard to call. The CDR3 has 14 amino acids. V shed 7 bases and J shed 0 bases, with 9 bases lying between them.

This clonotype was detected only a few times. The CDR3 nucleotides read TGTGCCACCAGCAGGGATACAGGGGCGACGCAGTATTTT. Protein: CATSRDTGATQYF. The chain is built from TRBV15 and TRBJ2-3; the match to TRBD1 covers 7 bases. The germline V gene has CDR1 LNHNV and CDR2 YYDKDF (reference sequence). The CDR3 spans 13 residues. V was clipped by 3 bases and J by 9 bases; unmatched bases: 6.

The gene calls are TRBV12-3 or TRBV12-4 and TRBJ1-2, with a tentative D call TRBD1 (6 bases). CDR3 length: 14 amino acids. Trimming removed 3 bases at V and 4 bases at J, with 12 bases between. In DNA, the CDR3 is TGTGCCAGCAGTTTTCGGGGGCGCGCCTATGGCTACACCTTC. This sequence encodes CASSFRGRAYGYTF.

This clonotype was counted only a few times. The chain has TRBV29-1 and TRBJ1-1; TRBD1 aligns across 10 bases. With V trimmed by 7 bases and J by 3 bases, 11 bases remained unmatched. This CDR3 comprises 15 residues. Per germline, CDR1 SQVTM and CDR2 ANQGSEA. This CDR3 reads CSAIDRGRGDTEAFF. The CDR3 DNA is TGCAGCGCTATAGACAGGGGGCGCGGGGACACTGAAGCTTTCTTT.

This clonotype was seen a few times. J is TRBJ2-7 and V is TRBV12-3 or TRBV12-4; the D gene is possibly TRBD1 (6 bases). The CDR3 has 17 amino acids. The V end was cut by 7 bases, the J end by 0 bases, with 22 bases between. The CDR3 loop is CASNWGQGRRSSYEQYF. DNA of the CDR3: TGTGCCAGCAACTGGGGGCAGGGCCGGCGATCCTCCTACGAGCAGTACTTC.

The CDR3 loop reads CASSLDPSSGEQFF. The CDR3 DNA sequence: TGTGCCAGCAGCTTAGATCCCTCTAGCGGTGAGCAGTTCTTC. The chain links TRBV11-2 to TRBJ2-1; 7 positions agree with TRBD2. The CDR3 has 14 residues. Trimming at V came to 0 bases and at J to 9 bases, leaving 5 bases not matched to a gene. CDR1 SGHAT and CDR2 FQNNGV come from the germline V gene.

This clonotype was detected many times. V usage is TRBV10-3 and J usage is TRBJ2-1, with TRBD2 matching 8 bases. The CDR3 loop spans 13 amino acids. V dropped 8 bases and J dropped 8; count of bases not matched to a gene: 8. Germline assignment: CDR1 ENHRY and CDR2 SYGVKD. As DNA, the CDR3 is TGTGCCATCGGGCGAGCGGGAGAGGATGAGCAGTTCTTC. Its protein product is CAIGRAGEDEQFF.

The CDR3 is CSAPRLNTEAFF. As DNA, the CDR3 is TGCAGTGCTCCCCGATTGAACACTGAAGCTTTCTTT. This chain joins TRBV20-1 and TRBJ1-1; D call uncertain. Germline CDR1 and CDR2: DFQATT and SNEGSKA (reference sequence). V gave up 5 bases and J gave up 0 bases, with 7 bases separating them. The CDR3 covers 12 residues.